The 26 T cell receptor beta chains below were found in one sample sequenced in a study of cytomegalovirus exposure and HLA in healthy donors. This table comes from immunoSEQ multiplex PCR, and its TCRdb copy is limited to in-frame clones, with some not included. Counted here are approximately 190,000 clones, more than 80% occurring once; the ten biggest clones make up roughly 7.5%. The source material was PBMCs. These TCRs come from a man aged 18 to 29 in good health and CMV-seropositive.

The CDR3 DNA follows: TGTGCCAGCACCTTCGGACTAGCGGGAGACAACGAGCAGTACTTC. This sequence encodes CASTFGLAGDNEQYF. The V and J genes are TRBV6-5 and TRBJ2-7, with 13 positions matching TRBD2. From germline, CDR1 is MNHEY and CDR2 SVGAGI. V lost 7 bases to trimming and J lost 5 bases; unmatched junction nucleotides: 8. CDR3 length equals 15 residues.

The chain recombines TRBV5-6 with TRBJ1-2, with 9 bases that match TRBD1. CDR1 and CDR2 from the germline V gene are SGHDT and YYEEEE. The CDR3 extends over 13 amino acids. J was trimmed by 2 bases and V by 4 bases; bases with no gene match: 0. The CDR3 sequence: CASSGTGNYGYTF. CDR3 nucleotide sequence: TGTGCCAGCAGCGGGACAGGGAACTATGGCTACACCTTC. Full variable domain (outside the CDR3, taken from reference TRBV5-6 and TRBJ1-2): DAGVTQSPTHLIKTRGQQVTLRCSPKSGHDTVSWYQQALGQGPQFIFQYYEEEERQRGNFPDRFSGHQFPNYSSELNVNALLLGDSALYLCASSGTGNYGYTFGSGTRLTVV.

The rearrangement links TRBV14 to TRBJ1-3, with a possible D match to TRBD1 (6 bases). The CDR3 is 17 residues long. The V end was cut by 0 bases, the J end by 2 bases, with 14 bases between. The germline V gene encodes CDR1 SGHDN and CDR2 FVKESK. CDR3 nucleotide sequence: TGTGCCAGCAGCCAAGATCCCGGGACAAGGGCTGGAAACACCATATATTTT. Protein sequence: CASSQDPGTRAGNTIYF.

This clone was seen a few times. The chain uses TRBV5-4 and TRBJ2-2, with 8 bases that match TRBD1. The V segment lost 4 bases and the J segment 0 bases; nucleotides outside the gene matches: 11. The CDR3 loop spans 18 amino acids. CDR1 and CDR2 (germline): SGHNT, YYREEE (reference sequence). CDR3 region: CASSPKTGVVANTGELFF. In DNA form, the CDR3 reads TGTGCCAGCAGCCCTAAGACAGGGGTGGTAGCGAACACCGGGGAGCTGTTTTTT.

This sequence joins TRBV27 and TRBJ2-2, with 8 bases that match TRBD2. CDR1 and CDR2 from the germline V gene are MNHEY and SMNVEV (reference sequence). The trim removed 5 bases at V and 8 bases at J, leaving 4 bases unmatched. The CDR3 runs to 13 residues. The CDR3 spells CASSHKRGGELFF. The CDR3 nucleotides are TGTGCCAGCAGTCACAAGCGGGGGGGGGAGCTGTTTTTT.

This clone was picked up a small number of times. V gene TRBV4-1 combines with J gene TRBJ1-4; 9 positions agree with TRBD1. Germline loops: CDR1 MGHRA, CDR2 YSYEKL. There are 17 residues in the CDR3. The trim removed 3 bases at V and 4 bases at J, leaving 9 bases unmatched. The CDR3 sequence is CASSQTHTGGVNEKLFF. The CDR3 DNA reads TGCGCCAGCAGCCAGACCCACACAGGGGGCGTTAATGAAAAACTGTTTTTT.

The DNA of the CDR3 is TGTGCCAGCAGTCTAGCGGGAGGGCCCTCCTACAATGAGCAGTTCTTC. It encodes CASSLAGGPSYNEQFF. The chain recombines TRBV28 with TRBJ2-1, with 12 bases identical to TRBD2. Germline loops: CDR1 MDHEN, CDR2 SYDVKM. J lost 0 bases, V lost 5 bases, and 2 bases had no gene match. This CDR3 is 16 amino acids long.

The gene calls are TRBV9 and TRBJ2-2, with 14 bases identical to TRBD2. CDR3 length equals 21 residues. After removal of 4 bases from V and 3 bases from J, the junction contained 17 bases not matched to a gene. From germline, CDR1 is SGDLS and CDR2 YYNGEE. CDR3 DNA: TGTGCCAGCAGCTCCCGAGACTCTATGACTAGCGGGAGGGCCCACACCGGGGAGCTGTTTTTT. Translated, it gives CASSSRDSMTSGRAHTGELFF.

CDR3 sequence reads: CASSLGTSGSLDEQFF. In DNA form, the CDR3 reads TGTGCCAGCAGCCTGGGGACTAGCGGGAGTCTTGATGAGCAGTTCTTC. The chain carries TRBV7-9 and TRBJ2-1; 14 bases line up with TRBD2. V was pared by 5 bases and J by 8 bases, with 8 bases of the junction left unmatched. Germline assignment: CDR1 SEHNR and CDR2 FQNEAQ (reference sequence). The CDR3 sequence is 16 residues long.

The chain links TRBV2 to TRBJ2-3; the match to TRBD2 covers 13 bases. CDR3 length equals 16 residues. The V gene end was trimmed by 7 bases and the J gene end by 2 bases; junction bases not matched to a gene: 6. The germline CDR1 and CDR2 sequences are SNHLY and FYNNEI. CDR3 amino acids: CASNGLAGDPTDTQYF. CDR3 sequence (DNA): TGTGCCAGCAACGGACTAGCGGGAGATCCCACAGATACGCAGTATTTT.

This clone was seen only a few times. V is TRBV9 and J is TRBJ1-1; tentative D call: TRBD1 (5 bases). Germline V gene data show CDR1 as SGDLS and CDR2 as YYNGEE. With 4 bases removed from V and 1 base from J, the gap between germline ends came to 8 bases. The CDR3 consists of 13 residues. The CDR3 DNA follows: TGTGCCAGCAGCTCTGACAGGAACACTGAAGCTTTCTTT. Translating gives CASSSDRNTEAFF.

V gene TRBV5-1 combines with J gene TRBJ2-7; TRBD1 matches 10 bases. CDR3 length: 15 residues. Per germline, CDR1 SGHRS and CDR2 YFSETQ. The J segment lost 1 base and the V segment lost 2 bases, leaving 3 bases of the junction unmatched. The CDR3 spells CASSFRTGGSYEQYF. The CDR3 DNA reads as TGCGCCAGCAGCTTCCGGACAGGGGGTTCCTACGAGCAGTACTTC.

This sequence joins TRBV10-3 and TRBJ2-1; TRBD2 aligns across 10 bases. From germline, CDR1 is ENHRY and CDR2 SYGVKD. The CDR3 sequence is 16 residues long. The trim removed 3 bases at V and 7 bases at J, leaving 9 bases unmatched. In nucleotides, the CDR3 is TGTGCCATCAGTGAAGCGGGAGGGCCAAGAAAGAATGAGCAGTTCTTC. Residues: CAISEAGGPRKNEQFF.

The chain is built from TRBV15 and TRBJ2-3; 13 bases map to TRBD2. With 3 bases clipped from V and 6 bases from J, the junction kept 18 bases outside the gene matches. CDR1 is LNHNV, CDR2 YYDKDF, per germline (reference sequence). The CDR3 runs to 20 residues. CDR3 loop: CATSRGGDRELLAGGDTQYF. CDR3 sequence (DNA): TGTGCCACCAGCAGGGGAGGGGACAGGGAATTACTAGCGGGAGGGGATACGCAGTATTTT.

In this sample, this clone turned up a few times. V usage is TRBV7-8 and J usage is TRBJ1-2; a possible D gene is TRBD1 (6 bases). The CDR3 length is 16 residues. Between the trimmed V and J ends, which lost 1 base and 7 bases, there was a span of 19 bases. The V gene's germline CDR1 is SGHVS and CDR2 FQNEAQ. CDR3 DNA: TGTGCCAGCAGCTTAGGCAGACTCTGGCCACAGGGTGGCTACACCTTC. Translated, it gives CASSLGRLWPQGGYTF.

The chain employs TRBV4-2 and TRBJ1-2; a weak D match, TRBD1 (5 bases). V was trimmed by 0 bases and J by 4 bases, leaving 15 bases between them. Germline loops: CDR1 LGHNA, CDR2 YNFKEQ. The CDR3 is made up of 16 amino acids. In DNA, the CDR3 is TGTGCCAGCAGCCAAGATCCGGGGGATAGAGGCTATGGCTACACCTTC. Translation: CASSQDPGDRGYGYTF.

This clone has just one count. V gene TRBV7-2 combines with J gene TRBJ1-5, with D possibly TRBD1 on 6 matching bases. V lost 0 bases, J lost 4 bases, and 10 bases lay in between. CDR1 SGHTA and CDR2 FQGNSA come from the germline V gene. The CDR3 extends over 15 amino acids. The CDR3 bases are TGTGCCAGCAGCTTAGCATTACAGGGTAATCAGCCCCAGCATTTT. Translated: CASSLALQGNQPQHF.

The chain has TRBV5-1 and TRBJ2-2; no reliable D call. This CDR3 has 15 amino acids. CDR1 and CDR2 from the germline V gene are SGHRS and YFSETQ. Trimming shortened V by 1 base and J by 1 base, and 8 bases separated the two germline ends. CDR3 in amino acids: CASSLSTLNTGELFF. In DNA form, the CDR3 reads TGCGCCAGCAGCTTGAGCACGTTGAACACCGGGGAGCTGTTTTTT.

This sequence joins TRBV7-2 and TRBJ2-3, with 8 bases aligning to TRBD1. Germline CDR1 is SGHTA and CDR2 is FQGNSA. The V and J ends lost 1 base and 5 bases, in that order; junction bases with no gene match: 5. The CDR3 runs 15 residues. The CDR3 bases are TGTGCCAGCAGCTTAGAGGACAGGGCGAAAGATACGCAGTATTTT. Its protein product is CASSLEDRAKDTQYF.

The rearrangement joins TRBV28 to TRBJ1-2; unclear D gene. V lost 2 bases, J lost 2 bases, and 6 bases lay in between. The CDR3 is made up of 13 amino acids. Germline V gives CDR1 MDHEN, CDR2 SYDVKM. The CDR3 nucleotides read TGTGCCAGCAGTTTACTCGTGAACTATGGCTACACCTTC. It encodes CASSLLVNYGYTF.

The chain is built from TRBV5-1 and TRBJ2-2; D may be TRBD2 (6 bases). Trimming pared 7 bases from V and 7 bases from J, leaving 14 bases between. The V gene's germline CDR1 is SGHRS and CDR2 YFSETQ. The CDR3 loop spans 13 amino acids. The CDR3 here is CASYYGSGGELFF. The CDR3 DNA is TGCGCCAGCTATTACGGGAGTGGCGGGGAGCTGTTTTTT.

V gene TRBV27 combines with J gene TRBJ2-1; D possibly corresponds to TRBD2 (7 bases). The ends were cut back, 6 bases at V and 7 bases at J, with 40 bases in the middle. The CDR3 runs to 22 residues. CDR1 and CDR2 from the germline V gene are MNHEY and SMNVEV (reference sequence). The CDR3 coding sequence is TGTGCCAGCAGCAATTTCCCGGTCGTTATAGCCGGGGGGCAAATGAGGGCTAATGAGCAGTTCTTC. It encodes CASSNFPVVIAGGQMRANEQFF.

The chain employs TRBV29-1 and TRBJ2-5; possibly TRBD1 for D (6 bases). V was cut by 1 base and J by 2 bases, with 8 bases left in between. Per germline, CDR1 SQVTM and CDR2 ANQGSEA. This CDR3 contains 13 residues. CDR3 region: CSVEVTGQETQYF. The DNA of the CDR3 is TGCAGCGTTGAAGTTACAGGGCAAGAGACCCAGTACTTC.

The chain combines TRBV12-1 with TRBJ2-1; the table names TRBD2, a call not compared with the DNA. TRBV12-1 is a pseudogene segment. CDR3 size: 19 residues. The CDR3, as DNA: TGTGCCAGCAGTTCATTTGACCTTCCCAGCGGGAGGGGAAACAATGAGCAGTTCTTC. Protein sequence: CASSSFDLPSGRGNNEQFF.

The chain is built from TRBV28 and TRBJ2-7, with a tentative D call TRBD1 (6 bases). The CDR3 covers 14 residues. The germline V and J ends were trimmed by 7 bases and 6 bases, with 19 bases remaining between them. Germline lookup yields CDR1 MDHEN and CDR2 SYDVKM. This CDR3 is CASTPAGAPLEQYF. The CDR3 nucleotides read TGTGCCAGCACCCCCGCAGGGGCTCCCCTCGAGCAGTACTTC.

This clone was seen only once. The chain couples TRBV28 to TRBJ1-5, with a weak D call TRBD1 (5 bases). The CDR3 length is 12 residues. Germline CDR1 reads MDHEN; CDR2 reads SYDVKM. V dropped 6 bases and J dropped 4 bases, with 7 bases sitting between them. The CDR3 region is CASSSGNQPQHF. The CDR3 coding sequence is TGTGCCAGCAGCTCAGGGAATCAGCCCCAGCATTTT.